The source of this T cell receptor (beta chain) is a study of T cell repertoires in cytomegalovirus infection. About the research overall: Matching HLA type, along with CMV infection, was indicated by public TCR beta signatures. Study conclusions and caveats: CMV carriers with the relevant HLA were identified by cumulative public TCR beta family frequency. HLA-C-restricted TCR beta clonotypes specific for CMV led the ex vivo response.

TCRdb recomputed calls from the reads with MiXCR, one row per CDR3 protein. The sample yields some 300,000 distinct CDR3 sequences, roughly an eighth seen once. The J segment lost 6 bases and the V segment lost 5 bases, leaving 9 bases of the junction unmatched. The CDR3 has 15 residues. The germline CDR1 and CDR2 sequences are SEHNR and FQNEAQ (reference sequence). This clonotype was recorded many times. As yet, its antigen is unknown. The material sequenced was PBMCs. This chain links TRBV7-9 with TRBJ1-4; TRBD1 matches 7 bases. This clonotype was obtained from a human donor in good health (CMV status not recorded). Some clones in this sample may be carry-over from other donors' samples. In DNA form, the CDR3 reads TGTGCCAGCAGCCCCGCCGGGACAGCAGATGAAAAACTGTTTTTT. Translating gives CASSPAGTADEKLFF.